This T cell receptor beta chain was found in a study of identical twins. Findings and caveats of the study: Conclusions were based on cross-sectional statistical analysis, without following the same donors.

The germline V and J ends were trimmed by 5 bases and 0 bases, with 20 bases remaining between them. Germline V gene sequence: CDR1 DFQATT, CDR2 SNEGSKA (reference sequence). The CDR3 has 16 amino acids. This clonotype was detected a few times. Antigen unknown. Template switching added a universal primer site, and cDNA bore unique molecular identifiers. One entry per CDR3 protein, called by TCRdb with MiXCR from the 5' RACE reads. The sample includes 200,000 to 250,000 distinct CDR3 sequences, more than 9% of them seen just once. V is TRBV20-1 and J is TRBJ2-7; D tentatively fits TRBD1 or TRBD2 (6 bases each). The sample comprised memory T cells sorted from blood. The source is a man aged 45-65 years in good health. The CDR3: CSADNPGGKPSYEQYF. The DNA for the CDR3 is TGCAGTGCTGACAACCCCGGGGGCAAACCCTCCTACGAGCAGTACTTC.